A selection of T cell receptor beta chains follows, all from one sample in a study of cytomegalovirus exposure and HLA in healthy donors. The data were produced by immunoSEQ multiplex PCR, yet TCRdb's version contains in-frame clones alone and is incomplete. Recorded for this sample: 95,000 to 110,000 clones. Sequencing input: PBMCs. The receptors were sampled from a man in his forties in good health and CMV-seronegative. The CDR3 runs from the conserved cysteine through the conserved F or W. The D gene is left open where the match is weak.

j_call	v_call	d_call	cdr3_nt	cdr3_aa
TRBJ2-2	TRBV19	TRBD1	TGTGCCAGTAGTATACAGGGGGCCTCCACCGGGGAGCTGTTTTTT	CASSIQGASTGELFF
TRBJ1-5	TRBV19	NA	TGTGCCAGTAGTTCCCCGACAGTACCATATCAGCCCCAGCATTTT	CASSSPTVPYQPQHF
TRBJ2-4	TRBV7-2	NA	TGTGCCAGCAGCTTAGATCACAGCCCAAACATTCAGTATTTC	CASSLDHSPNIQYF
TRBJ1-1	TRBV20-1	TRBD1	TGCAGTGCTGGACAGGGTTTTGAAGCTTTCTTT	CSAGQGFEAFF
TRBJ2-1	TRBV7-2	TRBD2	TGTGCCAGCAGCTTAGAAGGGCTAGCGGGCCATGAGCAGTTCTTC	CASSLEGLAGHEQFF
TRBJ2-2	TRBV7-8	NA	TGTGCCAGCAGCTTAGGAGGCGCAGATCTCACCGGGGAGCTGTTTTTT	CASSLGGADLTGELFF
TRBJ1-2	TRBV2	NA	TGTGCCAGCAAAGGACTTAACTATGGCTACACCTTC	CASKGLNYGYTF
TRBJ1-2	TRBV6-6	NA	TGTGCCAGCAGAACCATAGACTATGGCTACACCTTC	CASRTIDYGYTF
TRBJ2-5	TRBV9	NA	TGTGCCAGCAGCGTAGTTCATATGGGTACAATTCGGGGGAGGCCGGGGGCCCAGTACTTC	CASSVVHMGTIRGRPGAQYF
TRBJ1-5	TRBV2	TRBD1	TGTGCCAGCAGTGGGACAGGTGAGAATCAGCCCCAGCATTTT	CASSGTGENQPQHF
TRBJ2-7	TRBV28	NA	TGTGCCAGCAGTCAGAACTACGAGCAGTACTTC	CASSQNYEQYF
TRBJ1-6	TRBV6-5	TRBD1	TGTGCCAGCAGTTATACGACAGGGGAATATTCACCCCTCCACTTT	CASSYTTGEYSPLHF
TRBJ1-5	TRBV11-2	TRBD1	TGTGCCAGCAGCCTGGGACAGAATAGCAATCAGCCCCAGCATTTT	CASSLGQNSNQPQHF
TRBJ1-2	TRBV27	NA	TGTGCCAGCAGTCCGGGCTATGGCTACACCTTC	CASSPGYGYTF
TRBJ1-4	TRBV10-3	NA	TGTGCCTGTAGGACAGAAAATGAAAAACTGTTTTTT	CACRTENEKLFF
TRBJ1-6	TRBV12-2	NA	TGTGCAAGTCCCAGGAGGGCACCCCTCCACTTT	CASPRRAPLHF
TRBJ1-5	TRBV18	TRBD1	TGTGCCAGCTCACCAGAGACAGGGGCCGGGGGTCAGCCCCAGCATTTT	CASSPETGAGGQPQHF
TRBJ2-3	TRBV30	NA	TGTGCCTGGAGTCCAATTGGGGGAGGTACGCAGTATTTT	CAWSPIGGGTQYF
TRBJ2-1	TRBV7-2	TRBD1	TGTGCCAGCAGCCGGGACAGGGGTTACAATGAGCAGTTCTTC	CASSRDRGYNEQFF
TRBJ2-2	TRBV2	NA	TGTGCCAGCAGTGACAGGGCTGCCGGGGAGCTGTTTTTT	CASSDRAAGELFF
TRBJ2-2	TRBV11-3	TRBD2	TGTGCCAGCAGCCCCGGGGCTAGCGGGGGGCCTCACACCGGGGAGCTGTTTTTT	CASSPGASGGPHTGELFF
TRBJ2-3	TRBV4-2	NA	TGTGCCAGCAGCCAGGTTACGGGACTCCCAGGGACAGATACGCAGTATTTT	CASSQVTGLPGTDTQYF
TRBJ1-2	TRBV6-5	NA	TGTGCCAGCAGTTATAACGCAGGGAACTATGGCTACACCTTC	CASSYNAGNYGYTF
TRBJ1-2	TRBV9	NA	TGTGCCAGCAGCGGCGGGGTGGGAGGCTACACCTTC	CASSGGVGGYTF
TRBJ1-2	TRBV2	TRBD1	TGTGCCAGCAGACTCCCCGACAGGGGGCTTGGCTACACCTTC	CASRLPDRGLGYTF
TRBJ1-1	TRBV4-3	NA	TGCGCCAGCAGCCGGAGTCGAGGGAACACTGAAGCTTTCTTT	CASSRSRGNTEAFF
TRBJ2-5	TRBV5-1	TRBD2	TGCGCCAGCAGCCAGGGACTAGCGGGGGGAAGAGAGACCCAGTACTTC	CASSQGLAGGRETQYF
TRBJ2-3	TRBV6-4	NA	TGTGCCAGCAGTCCCCGACAGGCCGCTAGCACAGATACGCAGTATTTT	CASSPRQAASTDTQYF
TRBJ2-1	TRBV9	NA	TGTGCCAGCAGCGTAGAGGCGGGAGAGCAGTTCTTC	CASSVEAGEQFF
TRBJ2-7	TRBV19	TRBD2	TGTGCCAGTAGTATAGGTGGCGGGAGCTACGAGCAGTACTTC	CASSIGGGSYEQYF
TRBJ1-1	TRBV4-3	NA	TGCGCCAGCAGCCCCCCACAGAACACTGAAGCTTTCTTT	CASSPPQNTEAFF
TRBJ2-1	TRBV27	TRBD1	TGTGCCAGCAGTTCGGGACAGGGGGCGGCTAGCGGTGCTTACAATGAGCAGTTCTTC	CASSSGQGAASGAYNEQFF
TRBJ1-3	TRBV6-1	NA	TGTGCCAGCAGTGAAGCAGGGGGGGGAAAAGCTGGAAACACCATATATTTT	CASSEAGGGKAGNTIYF
TRBJ2-7	TRBV7-6	TRBD1	TGTGCCAGCAGCACAGGGGGCCACGAGCAGTACTTC	CASSTGGHEQYF
TRBJ2-7	TRBV28	NA	TGTGCCAGCAGTTTTCGTGTTTCTTCCTACGAGCAGTACTTC	CASSFRVSSYEQYF
TRBJ2-5	TRBV28	TRBD1	TGTGCCAGCAGTTCAAAAACAGGGGTCGAGACCCAGTACTTC	CASSSKTGVETQYF
TRBJ2-7	TRBV27	TRBD2	TGTGCCAGCAGGACTAGCGGACAATACGAGCAGTACTTC	CASRTSGQYEQYF
TRBJ2-3	TRBV29-1	TRBD2	TGCAGCGCCCGCCCTGGGCTAGCGGGAAGAGATACGCAGTATTTT	CSARPGLAGRDTQYF
TRBJ2-7	TRBV18	NA	TGTGCCAGCTCACCGGGGACATCGGCTCTCTACGAGCAGTACTTC	CASSPGTSALYEQYF
TRBJ2-5	TRBV7-8	NA	TGTGCCAGCAGCTTAGAGGAGGGGTCGGAGACCCAGTACTTC	CASSLEEGSETQYF
TRBJ2-7	TRBV19	TRBD2	TGTGCCAGTAGTGTCGGAAGTGGGACTAGCGGGAGGGGCGAGCAGTACTTC	CASSVGSGTSGRGEQYF
TRBJ2-7	TRBV6-5	NA	TGTGCCAGTAGATTAACTAGGCGCTCCTACGAGCAGTACTTC	CASRLTRRSYEQYF
TRBJ2-2	TRBV4-1	NA	TGCGCCACCACGAGAGGGGGAGCCGTCACCGGGGAGCTGTTTTTT	CATTRGGAVTGELFF
TRBJ2-7	TRBV5-1	TRBD1	TGCGCCAGCAGCTTACAAGGGGGCCCCTACGAGCAGTACTTC	CASSLQGGPYEQYF
TRBJ1-3	TRBV2	NA	TGTGCCAGCAGTGTACAGCCCTCTGGAAACACCATATATTTT	CASSVQPSGNTIYF
TRBJ2-3	TRBV7-9	NA	TGTGCCAGCAGCCCTGGGACACTAAGCACAGATACGCAGTATTTT	CASSPGTLSTDTQYF
TRBJ2-7	TRBV27	NA	TGTGCCAGCAGTTTATCCGCGACAGGGCTACTGGGAGGTCGGTACTTC	CASSLSATGLLGGRYF
TRBJ2-7	TRBV6-1	TRBD1	TGTGCCAGCAGCCGGGGACAGCAAGCTACCTACGAGCAGTACTTC	CASSRGQQATYEQYF
TRBJ1-2	TRBV19	NA	TGTGCCAGTACTCTCGCAAGCGGAGGGGCAGGACTGGGCTACACCTTC	CASTLASGGAGLGYTF
TRBJ2-5	TRBV2	NA	TGTGCCATCCCGAGAGGAGGGTACCAAGAGACCCAGTACTTC	CAIPRGGYQETQYF
TRBJ2-7	TRBV27	NA	TGTGCCAGCATCTCCGGCTACGAGCAGTACTTC	CASISGYEQYF
TRBJ2-4	TRBV14	NA	TGTGCCAGCAGCCTGAATGAGAACATTCAGTACTTC	CASSLNENIQYF
TRBJ1-1	TRBV18	NA	TGTGCCAGCTCACCAGTCGGGGGGAACACTGAAGCCTTCTTT	CASSPVGGNTEAFF
TRBJ2-7	TRBV5-6	NA	TGTGCCAGCAGCCCGGGGATCCACGAGCAGTACTTC	CASSPGIHEQYF
TRBJ2-1	TRBV19	TRBD2	TGTGCCAGTATGAAAAGGGCTAGCGGGAGCCAAGCCTCCTACAATGAGCAGTTCTTC	CASMKRASGSQASYNEQFF
TRBJ2-1	TRBV6-5	NA	TGTGCCAGCAGTTACTTGGGAGACATGAATGAGCAGTTCTTC	CASSYLGDMNEQFF
TRBJ2-7	TRBV2	NA	TGTGCCAGTAGTGGAGGAGGGCGGTCCTACGAGCAGTACTTC	CASSGGGRSYEQYF
TRBJ2-4	TRBV9	NA	TGTGCCAGCAGCGTCACCGTGGGGACATCCAAAAACATTCAGTACTTC	CASSVTVGTSKNIQYF
TRBJ2-7	TRBV29-1	NA	TGCAGCGTTGAAGGCGGGACGGCTAACTACGAGCAGTACTTC	CSVEGGTANYEQYF